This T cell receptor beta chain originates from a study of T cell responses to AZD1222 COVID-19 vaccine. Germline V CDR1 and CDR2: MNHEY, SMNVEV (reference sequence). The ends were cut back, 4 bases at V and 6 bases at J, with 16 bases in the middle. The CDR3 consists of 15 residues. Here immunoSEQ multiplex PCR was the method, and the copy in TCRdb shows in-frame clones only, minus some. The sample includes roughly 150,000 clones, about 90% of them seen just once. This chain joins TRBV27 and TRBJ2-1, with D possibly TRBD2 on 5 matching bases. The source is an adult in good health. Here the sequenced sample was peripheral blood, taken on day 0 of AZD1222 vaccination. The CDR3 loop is CASSSGPTRVNEQFF. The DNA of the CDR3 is TGTGCCAGCAGTTCTGGACCTACGAGGGTCAATGAGCAGTTCTTC.